This TCR beta chain was captured in a study of blood T cell repertoires in COVID-19. At the level of the study: The origin of the acute and convalescent COVID-19 samples was the United States, Italy and Spain.

Original processing notes: Reference gene primers were amplified, and this amplification served to estimate nucleated cell counts. TCRdb keeps only in-frame clones here, not all; method: immunoSEQ multiplex PCR. The V and J calls and clone size come from that table; D and trimming were worked out from the DNA. Of about 180,000 clones detected, 85% to 90% appear once; the ten largest clones hold 15% to 20%. Germline V gives CDR1 LNHDA, CDR2 SQIVND (reference sequence). The CDR3 has 16 amino acids. V dropped 5 bases and J dropped 0 bases, with 14 bases sitting between them. The V gene is TRBV19, the J gene TRBJ2-1, with D unresolved. Material for sequencing was peripheral blood. The TCR originated in a person between 70 and 80 years old with COVID-19, enrolled during active disease. The CDR3 spells CASSPVSESSYNEQFF. The CDR3 nucleotides are TGTGCCAGTAGTCCAGTAAGCGAGAGCTCCTACAATGAGCAGTTCTTC.